This T cell receptor beta chain was obtained from a study of shared clonotypes between healthy human individuals. On the study more broadly: CD8 memory received one plate per donor, CD8 naive two, CD4 memory three and CD4 naive three.

Once extracted for a subset, genomic DNA was divided evenly among several immunoSEQ plates. In the study's own analysis: ImmunoSEQ output held junction-only sequences without quality scores, so filtering differed. Produced via immunoSEQ multiplex PCR; TCRdb's table is partial and in-frame only. V and J calls and clone size follow that table, whereas D and trimming were derived from the DNA. The sample holds 1,400,000 or so clones, 98% seen once. The study separated CD4+ cells into CD45RA+ naive and CD45RA-negative memory subsets. Per the germline V gene, CDR1 is MDHEN and CDR2 is SYDVKM. The CDR3 consists of 14 residues. V lost 3 bases and J lost 8; bases outside the gene matches: 8.

The receptor comes from a man aged 25 to 40 in good health. This chain connects TRBV28 to TRBJ1-2; TRBD1 matches at 8 bases. Sequenced sample: naive CD4+ T cells sorted from blood. Subset denoted: CD45RA+ positively selected. For the CDR3, the DNA is TGTGCCAGCAGTTTCAGGGGGCCTACTATCGGCTACACCTTC. Its protein product is CASSFRGPTIGYTF.